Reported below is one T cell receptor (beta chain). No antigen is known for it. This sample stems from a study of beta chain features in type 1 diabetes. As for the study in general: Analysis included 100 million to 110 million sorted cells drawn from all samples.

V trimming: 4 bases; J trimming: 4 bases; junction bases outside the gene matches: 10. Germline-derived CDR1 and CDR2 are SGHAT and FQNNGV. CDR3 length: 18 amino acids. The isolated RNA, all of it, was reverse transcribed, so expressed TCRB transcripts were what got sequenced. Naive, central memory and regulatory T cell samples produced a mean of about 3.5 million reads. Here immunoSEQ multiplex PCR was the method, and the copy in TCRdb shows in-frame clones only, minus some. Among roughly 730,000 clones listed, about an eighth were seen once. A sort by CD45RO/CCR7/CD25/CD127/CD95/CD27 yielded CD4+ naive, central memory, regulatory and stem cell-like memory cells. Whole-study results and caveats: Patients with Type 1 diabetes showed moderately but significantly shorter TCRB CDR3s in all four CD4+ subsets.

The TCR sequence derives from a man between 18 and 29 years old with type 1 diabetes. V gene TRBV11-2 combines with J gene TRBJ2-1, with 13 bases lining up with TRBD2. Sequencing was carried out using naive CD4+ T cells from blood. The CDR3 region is CASSSVLAGGPIYNEQFF. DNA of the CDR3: TGTGCCAGCAGCTCTGTACTAGCGGGGGGGCCTATATACAATGAGCAGTTCTTC.